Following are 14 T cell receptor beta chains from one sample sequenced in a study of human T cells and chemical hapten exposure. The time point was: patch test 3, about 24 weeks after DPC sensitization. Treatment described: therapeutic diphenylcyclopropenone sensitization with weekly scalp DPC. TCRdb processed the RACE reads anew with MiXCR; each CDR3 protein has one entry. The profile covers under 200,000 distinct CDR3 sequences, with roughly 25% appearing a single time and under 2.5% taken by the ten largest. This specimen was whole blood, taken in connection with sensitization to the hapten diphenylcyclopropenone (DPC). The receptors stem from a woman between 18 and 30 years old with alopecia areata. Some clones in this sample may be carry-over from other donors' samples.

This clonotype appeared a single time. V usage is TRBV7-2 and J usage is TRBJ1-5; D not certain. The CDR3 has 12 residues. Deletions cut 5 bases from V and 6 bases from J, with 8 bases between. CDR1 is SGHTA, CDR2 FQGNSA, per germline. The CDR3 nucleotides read TGTGCCAGCAGCCACCCCCCTCAGCCCCAGCATTTT. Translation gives CASSHPPQPQHF.

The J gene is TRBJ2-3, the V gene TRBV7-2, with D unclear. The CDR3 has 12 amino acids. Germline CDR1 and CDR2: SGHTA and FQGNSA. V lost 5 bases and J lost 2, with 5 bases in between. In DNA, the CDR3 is TGTGCCAGCAGCGAATACACAGATACGCAGTATTTT. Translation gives CASSEYTDTQYF.

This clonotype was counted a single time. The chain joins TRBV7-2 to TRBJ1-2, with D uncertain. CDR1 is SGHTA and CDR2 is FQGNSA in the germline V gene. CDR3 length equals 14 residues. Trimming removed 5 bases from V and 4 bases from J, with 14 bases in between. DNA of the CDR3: TGTGCCAGCAGCCCATCGGGCCCAGGCTATGGCTACACCTTC. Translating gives CASSPSGPGYGYTF.

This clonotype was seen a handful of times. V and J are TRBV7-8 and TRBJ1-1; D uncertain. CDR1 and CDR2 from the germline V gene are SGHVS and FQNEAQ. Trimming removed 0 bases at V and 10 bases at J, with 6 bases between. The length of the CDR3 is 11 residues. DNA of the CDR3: TGTGCCAGCAGCTTAGCTGGCGCAGCTTTCTTT. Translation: CASSLAGAAFF.

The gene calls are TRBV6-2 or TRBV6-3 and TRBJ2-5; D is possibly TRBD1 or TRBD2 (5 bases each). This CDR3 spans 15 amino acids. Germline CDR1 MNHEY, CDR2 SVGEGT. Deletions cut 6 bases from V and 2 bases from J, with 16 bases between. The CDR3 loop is CASSPWDPGQETQYF. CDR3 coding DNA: TGTGCCAGCAGCCCTTGGGACCCCGGACAAGAGACCCAGTACTTC.

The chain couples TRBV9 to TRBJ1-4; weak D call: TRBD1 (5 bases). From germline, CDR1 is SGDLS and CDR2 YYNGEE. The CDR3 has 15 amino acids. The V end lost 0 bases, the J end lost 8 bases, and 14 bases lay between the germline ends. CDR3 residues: CASSVAGHVGEKLFF. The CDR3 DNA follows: TGTGCCAGCAGCGTAGCCGGACACGTAGGAGAAAAACTGTTTTTT. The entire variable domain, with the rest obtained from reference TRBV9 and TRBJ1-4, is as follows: DSGVTQTPKHLITATGQRVTLRCSPRSGDLSVYWYQQSLDQGLQFLIQYYNGEERAKGNILERFSAQQFPDLHSELNLSSLELGDSALYFCASSVAGHVGEKLFFGSGTQLSVL.

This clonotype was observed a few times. The CDR3 DNA reads TGCGCCAGCAGCCGTCAGAGGGCAGTCCTCTCTTCGTATGGCTACACCTTC. Amino acid sequence: CASSRQRAVLSSYGYTF. The chain employs TRBV4-1 and TRBJ1-2; no reliable D call. V lost 4 bases, J lost 5 bases, and 23 bases lay in between. This CDR3 is 17 amino acids long. The germline CDR1 and CDR2 sequences are MGHRA and YSYEKL.

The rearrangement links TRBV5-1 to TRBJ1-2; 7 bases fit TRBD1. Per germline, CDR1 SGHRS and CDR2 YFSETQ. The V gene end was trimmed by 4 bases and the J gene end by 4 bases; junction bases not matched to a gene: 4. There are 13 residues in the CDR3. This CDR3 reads CASSAQGVYGYTF. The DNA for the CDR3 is TGCGCCAGCAGCGCCCAGGGGGTCTATGGCTACACCTTC.

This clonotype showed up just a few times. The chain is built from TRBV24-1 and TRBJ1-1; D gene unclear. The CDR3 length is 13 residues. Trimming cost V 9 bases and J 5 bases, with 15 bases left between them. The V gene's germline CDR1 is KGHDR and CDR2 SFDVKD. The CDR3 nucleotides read TGTGCCACCTCTTCGGCGGGAGGGACTGAAGCTTTCTTT. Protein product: CATSSAGGTEAFF.

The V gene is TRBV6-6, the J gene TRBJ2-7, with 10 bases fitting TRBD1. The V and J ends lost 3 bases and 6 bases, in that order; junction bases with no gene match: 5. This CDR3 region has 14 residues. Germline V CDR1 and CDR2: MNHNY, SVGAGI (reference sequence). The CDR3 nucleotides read TGTGCCAGCAGTTATGGGGACAGGGGCATCGAGCAGTACTTC. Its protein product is CASSYGDRGIEQYF.

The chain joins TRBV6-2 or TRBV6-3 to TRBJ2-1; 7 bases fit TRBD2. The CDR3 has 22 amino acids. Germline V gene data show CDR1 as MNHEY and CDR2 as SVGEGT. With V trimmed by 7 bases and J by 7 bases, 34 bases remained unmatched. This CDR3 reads CASIHRLPVGSGSRLGGNEQFF. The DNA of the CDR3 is TGTGCCAGCATTCATCGGCTGCCAGTAGGTAGCGGGTCCAGGTTGGGTGGGAATGAGCAGTTCTTC.

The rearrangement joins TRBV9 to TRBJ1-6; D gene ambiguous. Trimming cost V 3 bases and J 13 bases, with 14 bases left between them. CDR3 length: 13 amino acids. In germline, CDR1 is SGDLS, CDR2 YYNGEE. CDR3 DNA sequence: TGTGCCAGCAGCGCGGACTTCTCTTCGCCCCTCCACTTT. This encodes CASSADFSSPLHF. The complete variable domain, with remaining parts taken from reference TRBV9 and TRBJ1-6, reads DSGVTQTPKHLITATGQRVTLRCSPRSGDLSVYWYQQSLDQGLQFLIQYYNGEERAKGNILERFSAQQFPDLHSELNLSSLELGDSALYFCASSADFSSPLHFGNGTRLTVT.

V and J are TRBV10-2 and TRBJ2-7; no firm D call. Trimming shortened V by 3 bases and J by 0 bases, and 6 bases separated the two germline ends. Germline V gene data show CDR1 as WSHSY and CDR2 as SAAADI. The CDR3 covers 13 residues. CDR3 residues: CASSDPISYEQYF. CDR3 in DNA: TGCGCCAGCAGTGATCCAATCTCCTACGAGCAGTACTTC.

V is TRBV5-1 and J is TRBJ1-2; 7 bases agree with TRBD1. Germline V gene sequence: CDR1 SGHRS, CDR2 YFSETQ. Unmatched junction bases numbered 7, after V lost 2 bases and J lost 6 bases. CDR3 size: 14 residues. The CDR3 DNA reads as TGCGCCAGCAGCTTAATCACAGGGGCGGATGGCTACACCTTC. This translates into CASSLITGADGYTF.